This TCR beta chain was recorded in a study of PD-L1 blockade in urothelial cancer. The assay was immunoSEQ multiplex PCR, and TCRdb's table has in-frame clones only and misses some. This sample carries 70,000 to 95,000 clones, over 80% of them seen once, and the ten largest clones take roughly 2%. Germline V gene data show CDR1 as MGHRA and CDR2 as YSYEKL. V lost 0 bases, J lost 7 bases, and 16 bases lay in between. The CDR3 length is 16 residues. Time point defined: pretreatment peripheral blood. This clone was seen a single time. Sequenced here: PBMCs, sampled around atezolizumab (anti-PD-L1) treatment. The chain joins TRBV4-1 to TRBJ2-1; the D gene is possibly TRBD1 (5 bases). The TCR was taken from a man in his 60s with urothelial cancer. The CDR3 DNA sequence: TGCGCCAGCAGCCAAGATCCGGCCAGGGATCGAAATGAGCAGTTCTTC. Translated: CASSQDPARDRNEQFF.